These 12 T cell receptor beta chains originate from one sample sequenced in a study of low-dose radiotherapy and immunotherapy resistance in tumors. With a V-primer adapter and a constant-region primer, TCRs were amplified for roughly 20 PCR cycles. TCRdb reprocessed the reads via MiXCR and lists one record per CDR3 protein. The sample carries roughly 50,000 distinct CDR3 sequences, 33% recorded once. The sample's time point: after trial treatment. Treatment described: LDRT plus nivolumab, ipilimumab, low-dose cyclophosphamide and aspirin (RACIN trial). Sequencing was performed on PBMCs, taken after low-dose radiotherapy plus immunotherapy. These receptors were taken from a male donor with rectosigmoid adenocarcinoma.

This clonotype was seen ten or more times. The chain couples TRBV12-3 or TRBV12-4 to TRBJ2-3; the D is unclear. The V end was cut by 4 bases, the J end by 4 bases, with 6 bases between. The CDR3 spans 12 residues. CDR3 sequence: CASSSSADTQYF. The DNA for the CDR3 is TGTGCCAGCAGTTCAAGCGCAGATACGCAGTATTTT.

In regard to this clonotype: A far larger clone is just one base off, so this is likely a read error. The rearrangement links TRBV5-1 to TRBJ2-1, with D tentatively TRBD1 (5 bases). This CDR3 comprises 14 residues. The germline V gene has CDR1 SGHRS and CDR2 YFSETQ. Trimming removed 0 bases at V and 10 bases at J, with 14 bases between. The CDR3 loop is CASSLGQGGYEQFF. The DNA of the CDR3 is TGCGCCAGCAGCTTGGGGCAGGGTGGCTACGAGCAGTTCTTC.

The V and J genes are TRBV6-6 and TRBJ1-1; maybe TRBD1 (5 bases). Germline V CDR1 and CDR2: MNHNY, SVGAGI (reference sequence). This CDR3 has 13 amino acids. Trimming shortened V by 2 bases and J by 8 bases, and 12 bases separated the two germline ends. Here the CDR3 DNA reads TGTGCCAGCAGTTACGATGGGGGGAAGGAAGCTTTCTTT. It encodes CASSYDGGKEAFF.

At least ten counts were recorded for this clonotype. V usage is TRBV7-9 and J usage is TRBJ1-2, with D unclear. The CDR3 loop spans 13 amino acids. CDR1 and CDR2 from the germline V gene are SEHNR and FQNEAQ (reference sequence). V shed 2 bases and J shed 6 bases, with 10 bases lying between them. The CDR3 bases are TGTGCCAGCAGCTTAAGGGCGCAGAATGGCTACACCTTC. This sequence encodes CASSLRAQNGYTF.

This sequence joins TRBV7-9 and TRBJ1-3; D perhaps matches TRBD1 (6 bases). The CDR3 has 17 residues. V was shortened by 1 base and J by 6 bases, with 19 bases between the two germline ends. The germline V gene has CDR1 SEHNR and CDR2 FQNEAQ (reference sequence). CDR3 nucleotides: TGTGCCAGCAGCTTAGTCCCCAGGGGAACTCTGGAAAACACCATATATTTT. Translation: CASSLVPRGTLENTIYF. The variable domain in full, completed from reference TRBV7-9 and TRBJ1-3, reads DTGVSQNPRHKITKRGQNVTFRCDPISEHNRLYWYRQTLGQGPEFLTYFQNEAQLEKSRLLSDRFSAERPKGSFSTLEIQRTEQGDSAMYLCASSLVPRGTLENTIYFGEGSWLTVV.

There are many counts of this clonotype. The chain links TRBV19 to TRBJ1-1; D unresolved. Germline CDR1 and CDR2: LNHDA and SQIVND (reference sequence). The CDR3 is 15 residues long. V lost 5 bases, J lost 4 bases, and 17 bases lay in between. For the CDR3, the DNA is TGTGCCAGTAGTCCTCAATCAGCCCAGAGCACTGAAGCTTTCTTT. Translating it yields CASSPQSAQSTEAFF. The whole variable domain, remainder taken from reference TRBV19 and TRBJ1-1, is DGGITQSPKYLFRKEGQNVTLSCEQNLNHDAMYWYRQDPGQGLRLIYYSQIVNDFQKGDIAEGYSVSREKKESFPLTVTSAQKNPTAFYLCASSPQSAQSTEAFFGQGTRLTVV.

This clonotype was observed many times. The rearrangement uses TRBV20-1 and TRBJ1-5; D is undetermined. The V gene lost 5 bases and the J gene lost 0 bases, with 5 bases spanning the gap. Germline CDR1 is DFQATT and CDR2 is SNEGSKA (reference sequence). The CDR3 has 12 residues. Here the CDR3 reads CSARNSNQPQHF. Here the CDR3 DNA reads TGCAGTGCTCGAAATAGCAATCAGCCCCAGCATTTT.

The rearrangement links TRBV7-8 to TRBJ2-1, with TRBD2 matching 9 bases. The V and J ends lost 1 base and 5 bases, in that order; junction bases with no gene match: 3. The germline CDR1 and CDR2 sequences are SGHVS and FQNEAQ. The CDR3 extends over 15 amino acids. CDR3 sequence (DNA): TGTGCCAGCAGCTTAGTCGAGCGGGAGGACAATGAGCAGTTCTTC. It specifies CASSLVEREDNEQFF.

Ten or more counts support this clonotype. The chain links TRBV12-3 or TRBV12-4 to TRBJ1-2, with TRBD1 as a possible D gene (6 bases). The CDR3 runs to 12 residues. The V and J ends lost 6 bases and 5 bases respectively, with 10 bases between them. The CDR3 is CASSRQEYGYTF. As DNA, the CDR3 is TGTGCCAGCAGCCGACAGGAATATGGCTACACCTTC.

CDR3 sequence: CASRPRVTDTQYF. CDR3 sequence (DNA): TGTGCCAGCAGACCCCGGGTCACAGATACGCAGTATTTT. This chain links TRBV6-2 or TRBV6-3 with TRBJ2-3; D gene unclear. Trimming stripped 6 bases from V and 2 bases from J, with 9 bases between. Germline lookup yields CDR1 MNHEY and CDR2 SVGEGT. The CDR3 contains 13 residues.

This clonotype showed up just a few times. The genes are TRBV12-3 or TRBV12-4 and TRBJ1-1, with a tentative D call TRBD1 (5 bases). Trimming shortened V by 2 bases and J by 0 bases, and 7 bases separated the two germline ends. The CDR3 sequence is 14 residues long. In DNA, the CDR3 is TGTGCCAGCAGTTTAAGGGGTTTGAACACTGAAGCTTTCTTT. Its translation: CASSLRGLNTEAFF.

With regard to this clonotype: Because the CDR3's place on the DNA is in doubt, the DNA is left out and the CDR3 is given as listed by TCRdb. This chain's CDR3 is CASSLPGGLIPGSCFF. The V gene is TRBV27, the J gene TRBJ2-2; the table's D gene call, TRBD1, was not cross checked with the DNA. The CDR3 numbers 16 amino acids, ends counted. Germline loops: CDR1 MNHEY, CDR2 SMNVEV (reference sequence).